Shown below are 2 T cell receptor beta chains from a single sample sequenced in a study of T cell clonality in common variable immunodeficiency. Produced via immunoSEQ multiplex PCR; TCRdb's table is partial and in-frame only. There are 50,000 to 60,000 clones in the sample, none observed a single time. The specimen sequenced was peripheral blood mononuclear cells. The source of these receptors is a person between 18 and 69 years old in good health.

The CDR3 protein is CAIGATGLYNEQFF. The sequenced part of the CDR3 DNA is TGTGCCATAGGGGCGACAGGGCTCTACAATGAG. This chain links TRBV19 with TRBJ2-1, with 7 nucleotides matching TRBD1. The read is 3 residues too short to cover the CDR3 end, so that end is filled in from the germline J gene. The ends lost 10 bases at V and 3 bases at J; junction bases unmatched: 9. Germline CDR1 reads LNHDA; CDR2 reads SQIVND (reference sequence). The CDR3 covers 14 residues.

This clone showed up many times. The CDR3 region is CASRTGHDLYGYTF. CDR3 bases read: TGTGCCAGTAGAACGGGACACGACCTCTATGGC. The chain combines TRBV19 with TRBJ1-2; possible D gene TRBD1, 6 bases. The DNA ends 3 residues before the CDR3 does, and the rest of the CDR3 is filled in from the germline J gene. The ends were cut back, 6 bases at V and 4 bases at J, with 15 bases in the middle. CDR3 length equals 14 residues. Per the germline V gene, CDR1 is LNHDA and CDR2 is SQIVND (reference sequence). The full variable domain, completed using reference TRBV19 and TRBJ1-2, is DGGITQSPKYLFRKEGQNVTLSCEQNLNHDAMYWYRQDPGQGLRLIYYSQIVNDFQKGDIAEGYSVSREKKESFPLTVTSAQKNPTAFYLCASRTGHDLYGYTFGSGTRLTVV.